One sample yielded the 7 T cell receptor beta chains listed below, sequenced in a study of blood T cells in healthy people across ages. PCR was performed a second time for about 7 to 12 cycles using a sample-barcoded 5' primer and a J-beta primer mix. Each CDR3 protein gets one entry after TCRdb re-called the 5' RACE reads with MiXCR. The sample shows over 1,500,000 distinct CDR3 sequences, around 40% of them seen only once. Sequenced material: blood. The receptors here all came from a human donor in good health.

The chain joins TRBV28 to TRBJ1-4; D is perhaps TRBD1 (6 bases). This CDR3 is 15 amino acids long. Germline CDR1 is MDHEN and CDR2 is SYDVKM. V lost 11 bases and J lost 7, with 23 bases in between. CDR3 sequence (DNA): TGTGCCTCAGCAATGGGGGACACGGTTTTTGAAAAACTGTTTTTT. Its protein is CASAMGDTVFEKLFF.

In its sample, this clonotype was seen a few times. J is TRBJ1-4 and V is TRBV5-1, with 7 bases matching TRBD1. Trimming at V came to 4 bases and at J to 7 bases, leaving 13 bases not matched to a gene. There are 16 residues in the CDR3. Germline V gene sequence: CDR1 SGHRS, CDR2 YFSETQ. The CDR3 DNA is TGCGCCAGCAGCCCGGAGGGACAGCTTACATTTGAAAAACTGTTTTTT. Encoded protein: CASSPEGQLTFEKLFF. The full variable domain, in which reference TRBV5-1 and TRBJ1-4 provide the parts outside the CDR3, is KAGVTQTPRYLIKTRGQQVTLSCSPISGHRSVSWYQQTPGQGLQFLFEYFSETQRNKGNFPGRFSGRQFSNSRSEMNVSTLELGDSALYLCASSPEGQLTFEKLFFGSGTQLSVL.

The V call is TRBV15, the J call TRBJ1-2, with unresolved D. The CDR3 loop spans 13 amino acids. Germline-derived CDR1 and CDR2 are LNHNV and YYDKDF (reference sequence). The germline V and J ends were trimmed by 9 bases and 4 bases, with 15 bases remaining between them. CDR3: CATQKGTSYGYTF. Here the CDR3 DNA reads TGTGCCACACAAAAAGGAACCAGCTATGGCTACACCTTC. Combining the CDR3 with reference TRBV15 and TRBJ1-2 gives the whole variable domain DAMVIQNPRYQVTQFGKPVTLSCSQTLNHNVMYWYQQKSSQAPKLLFHYYDKDFNNEADTPDNFQSRRPNTSFCFLDIRSPGLGDTAMYLCATQKGTSYGYTFGSGTRLTVV.

The J gene is TRBJ2-1, the V gene TRBV2; D uncertain. Germline loops: CDR1 SNHLY, CDR2 FYNNEI. This CDR3 contains 13 residues. V lost 7 bases and J lost 5, with 12 bases in between. CDR3 coding DNA: TGTGCCAGCACCCTAAGGTGGCACAATGAGCAGTTCTTC. This codes for CASTLRWHNEQFF.

The V call is TRBV4-3, the J call TRBJ1-6; D may be TRBD1 (5 bases). This CDR3 comprises 12 residues. CDR1 and CDR2 (germline): LGHNA, YSLEER. Deletions cut 0 bases from V and 11 bases from J, with 5 bases between. The CDR3 coding sequence is TGCGCCAGCAGCCAAGAAGGGGCACCCCTCCACTTT. Translated, it gives CASSQEGAPLHF.

The CDR3 coding sequence is TGTGCCAGCAGCCGGGCAGTCTTTAACGCTGAAGCTTTCTTT. It is translated as CASSRAVFNAEAFF. V is TRBV7-8 and J is TRBJ1-1; D gene ambiguous. The CDR3 covers 14 residues. V was cut by 5 bases and J by 6 bases, with 16 bases left in between. CDR1 is SGHVS, CDR2 FQNEAQ, per germline. Full variable domain (outside the CDR3, taken from reference TRBV7-8 and TRBJ1-1): GAGVSQSPRYKVAKRGQDVALRCDPISGHVSLFWYQQALGQGPEFLTYFQNEAQLDKSGLPSDRFFAERPEGSVSTLKIQRTQQEDSAVYLCASSRAVFNAEAFFGQGTRLTVV.

This clonotype came up once. The gene calls are TRBV6-5 and TRBJ2-5; a weak D match, TRBD1 (6 bases). The CDR3 consists of 14 residues. V was cut by 5 bases and J by 11 bases, with 21 bases left in between. Germline values: CDR1 MNHEY, CDR2 SVGAGI. CDR3 region: CASSDRIGSYEQYF. CDR3 coding DNA: TGTGCCAGCAGTGACAGGATAGGCTCCTATGAGCAGTACTTC.